The source of this T cell receptor beta chain is a study of T cell clones after liver transplantation. Notes on the study in general: Migration into the graft, not deletion, may explain lost graft donor-reactive T cells.

Repertoires were generated with immunoSEQ multiplex PCR, while TCRdb's copy carries only in-frame clones and drops some. The sample includes roughly 100,000 clones, 80% to 85% seen only once; the top ten take approximately 0.93%. As concerns this clone: The antigen remains unidentified.

Trimming removed 3 bases from V and 4 bases from J; junction bases left unmatched: 9. The CDR3 has 17 amino acids. In germline, CDR1 is SGHAT, CDR2 FQNNGV. Specimen: CD4+ T cells from blood, collected before liver transplant. This chain connects TRBV11-2 to TRBJ2-2; 9 bases map to TRBD1. The sequence was obtained from a human donor who received a liver transplant. The CDR3 bases are TGTGCCAGCAGCTTTAGCTTGGACAGGGGAAGCACCGGGGAGCTGTTTTTT. It is translated as CASSFSLDRGSTGELFF.